The 17 T cell receptor beta chains listed next were all sequenced from one sample in a study of T-cell reconstitution after alpha-beta-depleted transplantation in children. As it was prepared, the TCRbeta library received unique molecular identifiers. TCRdb analysed the PCR reads with MiXCR anew, one entry per CDR3 protein. Here the sample spans 500,000 to 750,000 distinct CDR3 sequences, 25% to 30% being singletons. This material consisted of PBMCs, taken before TCRalphabeta/CD19-depleted stem cell transplant. Receptors originate from a boy under three years old with Wiskott-Aldrich syndrome, due to receive a stem cell transplant.

This chain joins TRBV5-1 and TRBJ1-1, with a possible D match to TRBD1 (6 bases). The CDR3 length is 15 residues. Germline V gives CDR1 SGHRS, CDR2 YFSETQ. V lost 4 bases and J lost 5, with 18 bases in between. The CDR3 nucleotides read TGCGCCAGCAGCCCGTGGGGGGCTTTTGGAACTGAAGCTTTCTTT. This codes for CASSPWGAFGTEAFF.

This CDR3 is CASSLASGGGTDTQYF. The DNA for the CDR3 is TGCGCCAGCAGCTTGGCAAGCGGAGGGGGCACAGATACGCAGTATTTT. The chain recombines TRBV5-1 with TRBJ2-3; possible D gene TRBD2, 6 bases. CDR1 and CDR2 from the germline V gene are SGHRS and YFSETQ. Trimming took off 0 bases at V and 1 base at J, with 12 bases between the two ends. This CDR3 comprises 16 residues.

This clonotype turned up a few times. This chain connects TRBV12-3 or TRBV12-4 to TRBJ2-7, with 12 bases aligning to TRBD2. There are 14 residues in the CDR3. The junction had 6 bases not matched to a gene; V was cut back by 6 bases and J by 6 bases. DNA of the CDR3: TGTGCCAGCAGCCGACTAGCGGGAGTTCTCGAGCAGTACTTC. It is translated as CASSRLAGVLEQYF.

Written as DNA, the CDR3 is TGTGCCAGCAGCTGGACAGGGGGCGCCGGCAATACTGAAAAACTGTTTTTT. It translates to CASSWTGGAGNTEKLFF. J is TRBJ1-4 and V is TRBV28; 11 bases are a match to TRBD1. The CDR3 covers 17 residues. Germline loops: CDR1 MDHEN, CDR2 SYDVKM. The junction had 13 bases not matched to a gene; V was cut back by 6 bases and J by 7 bases.

The gene calls are TRBV4-1 and TRBJ1-6; 8 nucleotides align to TRBD1. This CDR3 comprises 13 residues. The V and J ends lost 6 bases and 8 bases, in that order; junction bases with no gene match: 3. Germline CDR1 and CDR2: MGHRA and YSYEKL. The CDR3 reads CASRDRADSPLHF. CDR3 coding DNA: TGCGCCAGCAGGGACAGGGCGGATTCACCCCTCCACTTT.

The J gene is TRBJ2-1, the V gene TRBV12-3 or TRBV12-4; 7 bases are a match to TRBD2. CDR3 length: 15 residues. The trim removed 6 bases at V and 2 bases at J, leaving 7 bases unmatched. CDR3 DNA: TGTGCCAGCAGACGCGGGAGTGACGCCTACAATGAGCAGTTCTTC. Protein product: CASRRGSDAYNEQFF.

The sample holds a few counts of this clonotype. CDR3 region: CASSSYAGGAYNEQFF. CDR3 in DNA: TGTGCCAGCAGTTCGTATGCGGGAGGCGCCTACAATGAGCAGTTCTTC. The genes are TRBV27 and TRBJ2-1; 8 positions match TRBD2. The CDR3 spans 16 residues. V shed 4 bases and J 2 bases; nucleotides not matched to a gene: 7. CDR1 is MNHEY and CDR2 is SMNVEV in the germline V gene (reference sequence).

This chain connects TRBV5-1 to TRBJ2-5; D possibly corresponds to TRBD2 (5 bases). The CDR3 is 16 residues long. V lost 0 bases, J lost 7 bases, and 19 bases lay in between. Germline V gene sequence: CDR1 SGHRS, CDR2 YFSETQ. The CDR3 sequence is CASSLEGSGGPGTQYF. DNA for the CDR3: TGCGCCAGCAGCTTGGAGGGCAGCGGAGGTCCCGGGACCCAGTACTTC.

This clonotype came up a few times. The chain recombines TRBV21-1 with TRBJ2-7; TRBD1, the table's D call, was not compared with the DNA. TRBV21-1 is termed a pseudogene. The CDR3 is 16 residues long. The CDR3 spells CASSLKGGQLAYEQYF. The CDR3, as DNA: TGTGCCAGCAGCCTAAAGGGGGGCCAACTCGCCTACGAGCAGTACTTC.

In regard to this clonotype: Sequence at one end of the junction differs from germline and may be a read error. The chain joins TRBV10-3 to TRBJ2-5, with D perhaps TRBD1 or TRBD2 (5 bases each). The germline gives CDR1 ENHRY, CDR2 SYGVKD. The CDR3 is 14 amino acids. CDR3 nucleotide sequence: TGTGCCATCAGCCGGGACCACCACCAAGAGACCCATTACTTC. Encoded protein: CAISRDHHQETHYF.

A few counts support this clonotype. The chain joins TRBV20-1 to TRBJ2-1; 9 bases fit TRBD2. CDR3 length: 13 amino acids. V lost 6 bases to trimming and J lost 8 bases; unmatched junction nucleotides: 8. CDR1 DFQATT and CDR2 SNEGSKA come from the germline V gene (reference sequence). CDR3 sequence reads: CSASRAGGDEQFF. The CDR3 DNA reads as TGCAGTGCCAGTAGAGCGGGAGGCGATGAGCAGTTCTTC.

This clonotype has a handful of counts. This chain uses TRBV6-5 with TRBJ1-3; D remains ambiguous. This CDR3 region has 15 residues. Germline V gene lookup returns CDR1 MNHEY and CDR2 SVGAGI. Trimming shortened V by 0 bases and J by 2 bases, and 8 bases separated the two germline ends. The CDR3 protein is CASSYSIPAGNTIYF. In nucleotides, the CDR3 is TGTGCCAGCAGTTACTCGATTCCAGCTGGAAACACCATATATTTT.

The chain joins TRBV11-2 to TRBJ2-1, with TRBD2 identical over 9 bases. The V and J ends lost 7 bases and 7 bases, in that order; junction bases with no gene match: 14. In germline, CDR1 is SGHAT, CDR2 FQNNGV. The CDR3 loop spans 16 amino acids. In DNA form, the CDR3 reads TGTGCCAGCACCAAGATCGGCGGGAGGGCCGGAAATGAGCAGTTCTTC. Its protein is CASTKIGGRAGNEQFF.

This clonotype was seen a few times. The CDR3 sequence is CASSTPPGNEQFF. The CDR3 DNA reads TGTGCCAGCAGTACCCCCCCGGGGAATGAGCAGTTCTTC. This chain joins TRBV12-3 or TRBV12-4 and TRBJ2-1, with D perhaps matching TRBD2 (5 bases). The CDR3 length is 13 residues. Deletions cut 5 bases from V and 7 bases from J, with 12 bases between.

This clonotype was detected once. The chain couples TRBV18 to TRBJ2-3; the D call may be TRBD1 or TRBD2 (5 bases each). Germline CDR1 reads KGHSH; CDR2 reads LQKENI. Trimming removed 4 bases from V and 2 bases from J, with 16 bases in between. The CDR3 totals 16 residues. The chain's CDR3 is CASSLKGRFITDTQYF. The CDR3 DNA reads as TGTGCCAGCTCACTAAAGGGACGCTTTATCACAGATACGCAGTATTTT.

The V call is TRBV5-1, the J call TRBJ2-3; TRBD2 is a possible D gene (5 bases). Looked up from germline, CDR1 is SGHRS and CDR2 is YFSETQ. The CDR3 runs to 14 residues. Trimming shortened V by 5 bases and J by 4 bases, and 14 bases separated the two germline ends. DNA of the CDR3: TGCGCCAGCAGTTGGACTCGAGCGTCAGATACGCAGTATTTT. Protein product: CASSWTRASDTQYF.

This clonotype appeared a few times. The rearrangement links TRBV3-1 to TRBJ2-3; D ambiguous. Germline values: CDR1 LGHDT, CDR2 YNNKEL (reference sequence). Trimming pared 4 bases from V and 3 bases from J, leaving 11 bases between. This CDR3 region has 14 residues. CDR3 DNA: TGTGCCAGCAGCCCCAGATCAAGTACAGATACGCAGTATTTT. The encoded protein is CASSPRSSTDTQYF.